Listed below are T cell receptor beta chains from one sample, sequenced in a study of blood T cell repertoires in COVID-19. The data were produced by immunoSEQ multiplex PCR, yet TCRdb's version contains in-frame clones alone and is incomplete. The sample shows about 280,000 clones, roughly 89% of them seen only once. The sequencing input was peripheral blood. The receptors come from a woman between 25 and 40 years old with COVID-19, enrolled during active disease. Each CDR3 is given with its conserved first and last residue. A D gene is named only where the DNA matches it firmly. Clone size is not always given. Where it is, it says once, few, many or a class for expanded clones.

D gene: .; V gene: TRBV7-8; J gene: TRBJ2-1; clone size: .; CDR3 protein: CASSSRLEPYNEQFF; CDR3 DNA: TGTGCCAGCAGCTCCCGATTGGAGCCCTACAATGAGCAGTTCTTC
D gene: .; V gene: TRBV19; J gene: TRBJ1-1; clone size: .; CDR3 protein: CASSALGSGTEAFF; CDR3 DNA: TGTGCCAGTAGTGCCCTTGGGTCCGGGACTGAAGCTTTCTTT
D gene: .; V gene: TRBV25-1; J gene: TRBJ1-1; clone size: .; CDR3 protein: CASSERQTEAFF; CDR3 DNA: TGTGCCAGCAGTGAGCGACAGACTGAAGCTTTCTTT
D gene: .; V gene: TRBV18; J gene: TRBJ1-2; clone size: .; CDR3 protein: CASSARGYGYTF; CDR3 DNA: TGTGCCAGCTCAGCCAGGGGCTATGGCTACACCTTC
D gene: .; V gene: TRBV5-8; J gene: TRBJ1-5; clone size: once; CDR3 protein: CASSLYPGGNQPQHF; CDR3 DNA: TGTGCCAGCAGCTTGTATCCGGGGGGGAATCAGCCCCAGCATTTT
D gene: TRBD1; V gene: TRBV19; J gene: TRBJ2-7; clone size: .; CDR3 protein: CASSIGVGTGLFESSYEQYF; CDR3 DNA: TGTGCCAGTAGTATTGGTGTCGGGACAGGCCTCTTCGAAAGCTCCTACGAGCAGTACTTC
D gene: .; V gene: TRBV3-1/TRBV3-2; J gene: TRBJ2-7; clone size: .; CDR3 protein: CASSRLPREQYF; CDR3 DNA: TGTGCCAGCAGCAGGTTACCGCGGGAGCAGTACTTC
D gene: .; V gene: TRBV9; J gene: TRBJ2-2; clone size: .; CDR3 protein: CASSVRTPTGELFF; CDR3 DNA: TGTGCCAGCAGCGTAAGGACACCCACCGGGGAGCTGTTTTTT
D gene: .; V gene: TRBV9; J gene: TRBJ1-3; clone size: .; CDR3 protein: CASSVSGGSGNTIYF; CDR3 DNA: TGTGCCAGCAGCGTTTCCGGCGGCTCTGGAAACACCATATATTTT
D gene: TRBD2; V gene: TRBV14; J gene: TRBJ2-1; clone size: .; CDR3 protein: CASSHLSSGGANLFF; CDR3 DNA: TGTGCCAGCAGCCACCTTTCTAGCGGGGGGGCCAATCTTTTCTTC
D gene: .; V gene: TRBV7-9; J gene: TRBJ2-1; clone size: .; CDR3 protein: CASSKVTGRYLYNEQFF; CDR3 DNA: TGTGCCAGCAGCAAGGTGACAGGCCGTTACCTCTACAATGAGCAGTTCTTC
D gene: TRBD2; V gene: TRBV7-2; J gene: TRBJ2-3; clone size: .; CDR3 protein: CASSSQSSGPGDTQYF; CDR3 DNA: TGTGCCAGCAGCTCACAGTCTAGCGGCCCAGGGGATACGCAGTATTTT